This TCR beta chain was captured in a study of T cell responses to AZD1222 COVID-19 vaccine. Findings and caveats of the study: Only a handful of AZD1222 recipients, several in all, had baseline seropositivity. Vaccine-associated CD4 TCRs spanned spike, dominant at 160-218 and 743-854.

Concerning this clone itself: The antigen remains unidentified.

Germline loops: CDR1 SNHLY, CDR2 FYNNEI. CDR3 size: 18 residues. V lost 3 bases to trimming and J lost 2 bases; unmatched junction nucleotides: 13. Profiling relied on immunoSEQ multiplex PCR, and the TCRdb table lists in-frame clones only, not all of them. This sample carries about 160,000 clones, 90% to 95% of them seen once, and the ten largest clones take over 0.8%. The sample was peripheral blood, taken on day 0 of AZD1222 vaccination. The chain has TRBV2 and TRBJ1-5, with 7 nucleotides matching TRBD1. This receptor was obtained from an adult in good health. CDR3 sequence reads: CASSEATGWNYGNQPQHF. The CDR3 coding sequence is TGTGCCAGCAGTGAGGCGACAGGGTGGAATTACGGCAATCAGCCCCAGCATTTT.